This T cell receptor (beta chain) was sequenced in a study of early T cells in non-severe SARS-CoV-2 infection. Notes on the study in general: The matching step, a VDJdb search, favored anti-spike CD8 responses and missed private and CD4 specificities.

This clonotype was seen ten or more times. The antigen is unknown. Unique molecular identifiers were affixed to single, distinct cDNA molecules. Each CDR3 protein gets one entry after TCRdb re-called the 5' RACE reads with MiXCR. The sample comprises some 49,000 distinct CDR3 sequences, 7.5% to 9.5% of which are singletons, and about 4.2% rests with the top ten. The CDR3 covers 15 residues. Germline values: CDR1 SGHTA, CDR2 FQGNSA. Trimming took 5 bases from V and 0 from J, leaving 14 bases between them. Sequenced: whole blood. This chain joins TRBV7-2 and TRBJ2-7; possible D gene TRBD2, 6 bases. This clonotype was sampled from an adult who was a healthcare worker with PCR-confirmed SARS-CoV-2 infection or an uninfected control (not recorded which). Written as DNA, the CDR3 is TGTGCCAGCAGCCTAGGAGGGACCGCCTCCTACGAGCAGTACTTC. This translates into CASSLGGTASYEQYF.